This T cell receptor beta chain was profiled in a study of healthy donors' naive CD4 and CD8 T cells. About the study: All functional IMGT TCR alpha variants were covered by new primers. Study findings and constraints: Bias from naive T cell homeostatic proliferation was not addressed. Most V and J genes were reportedly biased between naive CD4+ and CD8+ cells.

Germline V CDR1 and CDR2: SGHKS, YYEKEE (reference sequence). CDR3 length equals 16 residues. The ends lost 1 base at V and 0 bases at J; junction bases unmatched: 5. With respect to this clonotype: Its target is unknown.

A linear amplification protocol produced the TCR libraries from 450 to 500 ng of total RNA. Using its own MiXCR run on the reads, TCRdb lists one record per CDR3 protein. The sample lists roughly 200,000 distinct CDR3 sequences, 74% occurring once. The source material was naive CD4+ and CD8+ T cells sorted from blood, pooled from several donors. The TCR was taken from a pool of human donors in good health; the sample pools cells from several healthy donors. The J gene is TRBJ1-2, the V gene TRBV5-5; the match to TRBD1 covers 8 bases. For the CDR3, the DNA is TGTGCCAGCAGCTTGTCCGGACAGGGATCTAACTATGGCTACACCTTC. Translating gives CASSLSGQGSNYGYTF.